These 3 T cell receptor beta chains share one sample of origin, sequenced in a study of blood T cell repertoires in COVID-19 (dated by TCRdb to 2018 to 2021). Library preparation was by the immunoSEQ multiplex PCR assay. In TCRdb, the immuneACCESS table is reduced to in-frame sequences with V and J assigned. These tables do not hold every clone; where another copy was compared, an unresolved V gene accounts for under half, and the others remain unexplained. The sample has more than 45,000 clones on record, approximately 81% of them singletons. Together, the top ten hold under 5% of the sample. Sequencing used peripheral blood. These receptors all come from a man aged 35 to 55 with active COVID-19.

CDR3 nucleotide sequence: TGTGCCAGCAGATACAATTCCGGGACACGCGATACGCAGTATTTT. Residues: CASRYNSGTRDTQYF. This chain connects TRBV28 to TRBJ2-3; D perhaps matches TRBD1 (6 bases). The CDR3 runs 15 residues. The germline V gene encodes CDR1 MDHEN and CDR2 SYDVKM. V lost 6 bases to trimming and J lost 6 bases, with 19 bases between them.

This chain links TRBV18 with TRBJ1-5; D is possibly TRBD1 (6 bases). In germline, CDR1 is KGHSH, CDR2 LQKENI. This CDR3 has 19 residues. V was shortened by 5 bases and J by 1 base, with 24 bases between the two germline ends. The CDR3 DNA reads as TGTGCCAGCTCAACATTCCCTTCAGGGGAGGGGGGGAGCAATCAGCCCCAGCATTTT. The encoded protein is CASSTFPSGEGGSNQPQHF.

The genes are TRBV3-1 (or the pseudogene TRBV3-2) and TRBJ1-2, with D uncertain. V lost 1 base and J 6 bases, leaving 6 bases between the germline ends. Germline CDR1 and CDR2: LGHDT and YNNKEL (reference sequence). The length of the CDR3 is 12 residues. This CDR3 is CASSQGGNGYTF. The CDR3 DNA sequence: TGTGCCAGCAGCCAAGGAGGGAATGGCTACACCTTC.